The text below deals with one T cell receptor beta chain. Per germline, CDR1 SGHVS and CDR2 FNYEAQ. Unmatched junction bases numbered 2, after V lost 1 base and J lost 7 bases. The CDR3 is 14 residues long. Seattle cases were enrolled at active infection and followed longitudinally. This entry belongs to a study of blood T cell repertoires in COVID-19. Study-wide context: Samples representing acute and convalescent COVID-19 were sourced from the United States, Italy and Spain. Nucleic acid was either cDNA or gDNA, and it came from T cells, B-cell-depleted T cells, or PBMCs.

Original handling: Reference gene primers were amplified, and this amplification served to estimate nucleated cell counts. Sequencing was performed with immunoSEQ multiplex PCR; in TCRdb, only in-frame clones are kept and a portion is missing. The V and J calls and clone size were taken over from that table, and D and trimming were inferred from the DNA. The table lists 250,000 to 350,000 clones, approximately 89% of them singletons, with around 2.2% in the top ten. Sequences were obtained from peripheral blood. The chain links TRBV7-6 to TRBJ2-1; the match to TRBD2 covers 9 bases. The clonotype originates from a woman aged 30 to 39 with COVID-19, enrolled during active disease. CDR3 amino acids: CASSLVREGNEQFF. DNA for the CDR3: TGTGCCAGCAGCTTAGTGCGGGAGGGGAATGAGCAGTTCTTC.